Below are 12 T cell receptor beta chains sequenced from a single sample in a study of cytomegalovirus exposure and HLA in healthy donors. PCR amplification relied on 60 Vbeta primers (plus 13 Jbeta primers). Profiling relied on immunoSEQ multiplex PCR, and the TCRdb table lists in-frame clones only, not all of them. Of about 70,000 clones in the sample, around 70% were seen once. The sequenced sample consisted of PBMCs. The source of these receptors is a human donor in good health.

This chain connects TRBV6-1 to TRBJ2-7, with TRBD1 matching over 10 bases. This CDR3 contains 13 residues. Germline V gene lookup returns CDR1 MNHNS and CDR2 SASEGT. After removal of 5 bases from V and 4 bases from J, the junction contained 2 bases not matched to a gene. CDR3: CASSRDRGYEQYF. CDR3 sequence (DNA): TGTGCCAGCAGTCGGGACAGGGGATACGAGCAGTACTTC.

In this sample, this clone turned up a few times. The chain joins TRBV7-9 to TRBJ2-7, with TRBD1 identical over 8 bases. V gave up 6 bases and J gave up 0 bases; unmatched junction bases: 4. The CDR3 extends over 14 amino acids. The germline gives CDR1 SEHNR, CDR2 FQNEAQ (reference sequence). The CDR3 coding sequence is TGTGCCAGCAGACGGACAGGGTCCTCCTACGAGCAGTACTTC. Translation gives CASRRTGSSYEQYF.

The rearrangement links TRBV5-1 to TRBJ1-1; D may be TRBD1 (5 bases). Germline-derived CDR1 and CDR2 are SGHRS and YFSETQ. The germline V and J ends were trimmed by 4 bases and 0 bases, with 7 bases remaining between them. This CDR3 comprises 13 residues. The CDR3 region is CASSDRMNTEAFF. The CDR3 DNA follows: TGCGCCAGCAGCGACAGAATGAACACTGAAGCTTTCTTT.

The gene calls are TRBV4-1 and TRBJ2-3; D unresolved. Trimming cost V 0 bases and J 3 bases, with 7 bases left between them. The CDR3 runs 14 residues. The germline V gene encodes CDR1 MGHRA and CDR2 YSYEKL. The CDR3 sequence is CASSQEAGTDTQYF. The CDR3, as DNA: TGCGCCAGCAGCCAAGAGGCAGGAACAGATACGCAGTATTTT.

This clone was seen a handful of times. The chain combines TRBV7-9 with TRBJ2-1; tentatively, D is TRBD2 (6 bases). V was clipped by 2 bases and J by 7 bases, with 15 bases between them. The CDR3 runs to 15 residues. The germline V gene encodes CDR1 SEHNR and CDR2 FQNEAQ (reference sequence). CDR3 coding DNA: TGTGCCAGCAGCTTATGGGCGGGGAGTATGAATGAGCAGTTCTTC. As protein: CASSLWAGSMNEQFF.

The gene calls are TRBV6-5 and TRBJ1-1; no reliable D call. Germline V gene sequence: CDR1 MNHEY, CDR2 SVGAGI. With 7 bases removed from V and 8 bases from J, the gap between germline ends came to 20 bases. This CDR3 is built from 14 residues. The CDR3 DNA is TGTGCCAGCACCTCGATCTCGGAGTTTGGAGAAGCTTTCTTT. Amino acid sequence: CASTSISEFGEAFF.

The chain employs TRBV19 and TRBJ1-2; D unresolved. The CDR3 is 14 residues long. Germline values: CDR1 LNHDA, CDR2 SQIVND (reference sequence). V lost 5 bases and J 2 bases, leaving 12 bases between the germline ends. The CDR3 is CASSRPGRNYGYTF. CDR3 coding DNA: TGTGCCAGTAGTCGTCCGGGAAGGAACTATGGCTACACCTTC. The variable domain in full, with the rest retrieved from reference TRBV19 and TRBJ1-2, is DGGITQSPKYLFRKEGQNVTLSCEQNLNHDAMYWYRQDPGQGLRLIYYSQIVNDFQKGDIAEGYSVSREKKESFPLTVTSAQKNPTAFYLCASSRPGRNYGYTFGSGTRLTVV.

The CDR3 spells CASSSDLAGKNTGELFF. In nucleotides, the CDR3 is TGTGCCAGCAGCTCGGATCTAGCGGGGAAGAACACCGGGGAGCTGTTTTTT. V gene TRBV7-6 combines with J gene TRBJ2-2; TRBD2 agrees at 9 bases. With 4 bases clipped from V and 1 base from J, the junction kept 7 bases outside the gene matches. This CDR3 region has 17 residues. The V gene's germline CDR1 is SGHVS and CDR2 FNYEAQ.

This clone has only a few counts. The rearrangement uses TRBV14 and TRBJ1-1; D remains unclear. CDR3 length equals 14 residues. The V end was cut by 4 bases, the J end by 1 base, with 10 bases between. From germline, CDR1 is SGHDN and CDR2 FVKESK. CDR3 loop: CASSRSEGNTEAFF. The DNA of the CDR3 is TGTGCCAGCAGCCGGAGTGAAGGGAACACTGAAGCTTTCTTT.

The chain joins TRBV27 to TRBJ2-7; a weak D match, TRBD1 (7 bases). This CDR3 region has 17 residues. Between the trimmed V and J ends, which lost 2 bases and 1 base, there was a span of 18 bases. Germline V gene sequence: CDR1 MNHEY, CDR2 SMNVEV (reference sequence). This CDR3 reads CASSLTGVRDSSYEQYF. The CDR3 DNA is TGTGCCAGCAGTTTAACGGGGGTCCGGGACAGTTCCTACGAGCAGTACTTC.

V and J are TRBV7-9 and TRBJ2-7; D not resolved. Germline V gene sequence: CDR1 SEHNR, CDR2 FQNEAQ (reference sequence). The CDR3 loop spans 13 amino acids. V gave up 1 base and J gave up 3 bases, with 7 bases separating them. CDR3 sequence: CASSLGPYYEQYF. The CDR3 DNA sequence: TGTGCCAGCAGCTTAGGCCCCTACTACGAGCAGTACTTC.

This chain joins TRBV30 and TRBJ1-4; 8 bases fit TRBD1. Germline V gene sequence: CDR1 GTSNPN, CDR2 SVGIG (reference sequence). The CDR3 loop spans 12 amino acids. J was trimmed by 7 bases and V by 8 bases; bases with no gene match: 6. CDR3 residues: CAGRGTGEKLFF. The CDR3 DNA is TGTGCCGGTCGAGGGACAGGTGAAAAACTGTTTTTT.